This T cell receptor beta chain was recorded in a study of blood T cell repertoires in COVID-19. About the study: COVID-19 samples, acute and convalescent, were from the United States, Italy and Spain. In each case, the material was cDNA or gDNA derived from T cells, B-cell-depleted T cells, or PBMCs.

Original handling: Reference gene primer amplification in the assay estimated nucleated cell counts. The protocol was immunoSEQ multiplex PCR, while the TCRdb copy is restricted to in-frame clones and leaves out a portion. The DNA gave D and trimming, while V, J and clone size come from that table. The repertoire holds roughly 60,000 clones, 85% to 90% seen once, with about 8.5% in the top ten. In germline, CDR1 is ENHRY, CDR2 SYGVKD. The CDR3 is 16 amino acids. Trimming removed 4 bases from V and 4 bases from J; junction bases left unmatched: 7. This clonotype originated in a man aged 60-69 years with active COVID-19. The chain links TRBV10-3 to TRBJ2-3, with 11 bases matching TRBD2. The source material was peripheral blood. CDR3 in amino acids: CAISGQLAGVSDTQYF. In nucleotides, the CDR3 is TGTGCCATCAGTGGGCAACTAGCGGGAGTTTCAGATACGCAGTATTTT.